The 30 T cell receptor beta chains below all came from one sample that was sequenced in a study of siplizumab effects on memory and regulatory T cells. Generated by immunoSEQ multiplex PCR, the TCRdb table keeps only in-frame clones and is missing some. The profile shows about 91,000 clones, 80% to 95% of them singletons. Material for sequencing was CD8+ T cells sorted from blood. These TCRs come from a human donor in good health.

V is TRBV6-5 and J is TRBJ2-7; TRBD2 matches at 7 bases. The CDR3 length is 13 residues. CDR1 and CDR2 (germline): MNHEY, SVGAGI. J was trimmed by 6 bases and V by 7 bases; bases with no gene match: 9. The CDR3 bases are TGTGCCAGCACCCACGGGGGGACCAGCGAGCAGTACTTC. Protein product: CASTHGGTSEQYF.

The chain has TRBV5-5 and TRBJ1-2; 7 nucleotides match TRBD1. CDR3 length: 16 residues. Trimming at V came to 1 base and at J to 5 bases, leaving 11 bases not matched to a gene. CDR1 and CDR2 from the germline V gene are SGHKS and YYEKEE (reference sequence). This CDR3 is CASSLIDRVDWYGYTF. The CDR3 nucleotides read TGTGCCAGCAGCTTGATAGACAGGGTCGATTGGTATGGCTACACCTTC.

This clone was detected only once. The chain employs TRBV27 and TRBJ2-1; unclear D gene. This CDR3 is built from 13 residues. The V and J ends lost 11 bases and 0 bases respectively, with 11 bases between them. Looked up from germline, CDR1 is MNHEY and CDR2 is SMNVEV (reference sequence). The CDR3 DNA reads as TGTGCCGCAGGTAGTAGCTCCTACAATGAGCAGTTCTTC. This encodes CAAGSSSYNEQFF.

This clone was counted a single time. The CDR3 coding sequence is TGTGCCAGTCAATCAGGGGTGACTGAAGCTTTCTTT. Its translation is CASQSGVTEAFF. The chain is built from TRBV19 and TRBJ1-1; perhaps TRBD1 as D (6 bases). Germline CDR1 is LNHDA and CDR2 is SQIVND (reference sequence). This CDR3 is built from 12 residues. Trimming left V 8 bases short and J 5 bases short, with 12 bases between.

With respect to this clone: The sample has other DNA sequences that encode this CDR3 too. This rearrangement joins TRBV19 to TRBJ1-1; D is undetermined. CDR1 and CDR2 from the germline V gene are LNHDA and SQIVND (reference sequence). CDR3 length equals 13 residues. With 4 bases removed from V and 2 bases from J, the gap between germline ends came to 8 bases. CDR3 bases: TGTGCCAGTAGTACTAGTTTTAACACTGAAGCTTTCTTT. Translating it yields CASSTSFNTEAFF.

V gene TRBV7-8 combines with J gene TRBJ2-7; 7 nucleotides agree with TRBD2. The J segment lost 5 bases and the V segment lost 1 base, leaving 17 bases of the junction unmatched. Per germline, CDR1 SGHVS and CDR2 FQNEAQ. The CDR3 is 18 amino acids. The CDR3 DNA sequence: TGTGCCAGCAGCTTAGTTCGTCTCACGGGAGGTATTTTGAACGAGCAGTACTTC. This translates into CASSLVRLTGGILNEQYF.

V gene TRBV11-2 combines with J gene TRBJ1-5; 7 bases align to TRBD1. Trimming cost V 4 bases and J 12 bases; bases outside gene matches: 6. Germline V gene data show CDR1 as SGHAT and CDR2 as FQNNGV. CDR3 size: 12 residues. The CDR3 nucleotides are TGTGCCAGCAGCTCCTCCGGGACAGACCAGCATTTT. It is translated as CASSSSGTDQHF.

The V call is TRBV27, the J call TRBJ1-5; D is unresolved. Germline CDR1 MNHEY, CDR2 SMNVEV (reference sequence). The germline V and J ends were trimmed by 3 bases and 9 bases, with 9 bases remaining between them. The length of the CDR3 is 12 residues. The DNA for the CDR3 is TGTGCCAGCAGTTTTTTTTCGGGGCCCCAGCATTTT. Its protein is CASSFFSGPQHF.

The chain joins TRBV29-1 to TRBJ2-3; D is unclear. Germline V gene sequence: CDR1 SQVTM, CDR2 ANQGSEA. The CDR3 has 15 residues. V lost 4 bases and J 0 bases, leaving 14 bases between the germline ends. The CDR3 protein is CSVALLDTSTDTQYF. The CDR3 nucleotides are TGCAGCGTTGCACTACTCGATACTAGCACAGATACGCAGTATTTT.

The chain employs TRBV5-6 and TRBJ1-2, with unresolved D. The germline gives CDR1 SGHDT, CDR2 YYEEEE. V dropped 4 bases and J dropped 4 bases, with 17 bases sitting between them. CDR3 length: 15 amino acids. The CDR3, as DNA: TGTGCCAGCAGCCCAGCCTTATCCACCCGCTATGGCTACACCTTC. Its translation: CASSPALSTRYGYTF. The whole variable domain, filled in from reference TRBV5-6 and TRBJ1-2, reads DAGVTQSPTHLIKTRGQQVTLRCSPKSGHDTVSWYQQALGQGPQFIFQYYEEEERQRGNFPDRFSGHQFPNYSSELNVNALLLGDSALYLCASSPALSTRYGYTFGSGTRLTVV.

The genes are TRBV6-4 and TRBJ2-1; D not resolved. Per germline, CDR1 MRHNA and CDR2 SNTAGT. Trimming removed 0 bases from V and 12 bases from J, with 12 bases in between. The CDR3 spans 13 residues. CDR3 sequence reads: CASSDSFSAGQFF. Here the CDR3 DNA reads TGTGCCAGCAGTGACTCGTTTAGTGCAGGGCAGTTCTTC.

This sequence joins TRBV4-3 and TRBJ2-7; D is uncertain. V dropped 0 bases and J dropped 2 bases, with 8 bases sitting between them. Germline V lookup: CDR1 LGHNA, CDR2 YSLEER. The CDR3 is 14 amino acids. The CDR3 here is CASSQELKTYEQYF. DNA for the CDR3: TGCGCCAGCAGCCAAGAGTTGAAGACCTACGAGCAGTACTTC.

The chain is built from TRBV6-6 and TRBJ2-7; the D gene is possibly TRBD1 (6 bases). The CDR3 is made up of 12 amino acids. CDR1 is MNHNY and CDR2 is SVGAGI in the germline V gene (reference sequence). Trimming took 7 bases from V and 4 from J, leaving 11 bases between them. The CDR3 sequence: CASTRGGYEQYF. CDR3 sequence (DNA): TGTGCCAGCACCCGAGGGGGTTACGAGCAGTACTTC.

This chain links TRBV29-1 with TRBJ2-7, with 7 bases identical to TRBD1. V dropped 1 base and J dropped 2; count of bases not matched to a gene: 2. There are 13 residues in the CDR3. The germline gives CDR1 SQVTM, CDR2 ANQGSEA. CDR3 region: CSVEGQGTYEQYF. The DNA of the CDR3 is TGCAGCGTTGAAGGACAGGGTACCTACGAGCAGTACTTC.

This clone was recorded once. The gene calls are TRBV2 and TRBJ2-5; D possibly corresponds to TRBD1 (6 bases). Germline loops: CDR1 SNHLY, CDR2 FYNNEI. Trimming shortened V by 6 bases and J by 5 bases, and 16 bases separated the two germline ends. The CDR3 extends over 14 amino acids. The chain's CDR3 is CASRGAGVAETQYF. The CDR3, as DNA: TGTGCCAGCAGAGGGGCAGGGGTCGCGGAGACCCAGTACTTC.

This clone was counted a few times. This chain uses TRBV7-9 with TRBJ1-5, with D unclear. Germline V CDR1 and CDR2: SEHNR, FQNEAQ (reference sequence). This CDR3 is built from 12 residues. Trimming stripped 5 bases from V and 5 bases from J, with 7 bases between. The CDR3 spells CASSLGDQPQHF. The CDR3 nucleotides read TGTGCCAGCAGCCTCGGGGATCAGCCCCAGCATTTT.

The chain links TRBV5-1 to TRBJ1-1, with D perhaps TRBD1 (5 bases). CDR1 is SGHRS, CDR2 YFSETQ, per germline. CDR3 length: 14 amino acids. V shed 0 bases and J shed 4 bases, with 10 bases lying between them. In DNA, the CDR3 is TGCGCCAGCAGCTTGGCCCCGGGGGGCACTGAAGCTTTCTTT. Translated, it gives CASSLAPGGTEAFF.

The chain recombines TRBV29-1 with TRBJ1-2; D is unclear. Germline V CDR1 and CDR2: SQVTM, ANQGSEA. The ends were cut back, 2 bases at V and 1 base at J, with 8 bases in the middle. The CDR3 totals 13 residues. This chain's CDR3 is CSVEPTHNYGYTF. CDR3 DNA sequence: TGCAGCGTTGAACCGACGCATAACTATGGCTACACCTTC.

This sequence joins TRBV4-3 and TRBJ2-3; 10 bases map to TRBD2. Germline V gene data show CDR1 as LGHNA and CDR2 as YSLEER. This CDR3 comprises 18 residues. The junction had 8 bases not matched to a gene; V was cut back by 0 bases and J by 2 bases. In DNA form, the CDR3 reads TGCGCCAGCAGCCAAGAATCGCTAGCGGGGGCCTTCACAGATACGCAGTATTTT. Its protein is CASSQESLAGAFTDTQYF.

The V call is TRBV11-3, the J call TRBJ2-7; no firm D call. The CDR3 loop spans 15 amino acids. The V gene's germline CDR1 is SGHNT and CDR2 YENEEA. Trimming cost V 6 bases and J 3 bases, with 18 bases left between them. CDR3 nucleotide sequence: TGTGCCAGCAGTTCTCATTTGGGCCGCTTCTACGAGCAGTACTTC. Translation gives CASSSHLGRFYEQYF.

This clone was seen a single time. The chain carries TRBV27 and TRBJ1-2; a weak D match, TRBD1 (6 bases). This CDR3 comprises 14 residues. V was cut by 0 bases and J by 8 bases, with 13 bases left in between. The germline V gene has CDR1 MNHEY and CDR2 SMNVEV (reference sequence). The chain's CDR3 is CASSLSSVQGGYTF. CDR3 DNA sequence: TGTGCCAGCAGTTTATCCTCGGTCCAGGGGGGCTACACCTTC.

The rearrangement links TRBV5-6 to TRBJ1-2, with unresolved D. The ends were cut back, 5 bases at V and 4 bases at J, with 12 bases in the middle. The CDR3 consists of 13 residues. In germline, CDR1 is SGHDT, CDR2 YYEEEE. The CDR3 DNA reads as TGTGCCAGCAGACACGGAGGCGGCTATGGCTACACCTTC. It is translated as CASRHGGGYGYTF.

This clone was recorded once. V usage is TRBV10-3 and J usage is TRBJ2-7; 9 bases align to TRBD2. From germline, CDR1 is ENHRY and CDR2 SYGVKD. V trimming: 3 bases; J trimming: 0 bases; junction bases outside the gene matches: 6. This CDR3 region has 16 residues. The CDR3 DNA reads TGTGCCATCAGTGACCTAGCGGGGACGAGCTCCTACGAGCAGTACTTC. It specifies CAISDLAGTSSYEQYF.

The genes are TRBV7-8 and TRBJ2-2, with 9 bases identical to TRBD2. Per germline, CDR1 SGHVS and CDR2 FQNEAQ. The CDR3 covers 17 residues. V shed 0 bases and J 4 bases; nucleotides not matched to a gene: 6. CDR3 region: CASSLAAGGVGTGELFF. DNA for the CDR3: TGTGCCAGCAGCTTAGCTGCGGGGGGGGTAGGCACCGGGGAGCTGTTTTTT.

The sample holds a few counts of this clone. This chain joins TRBV21-1 and TRBJ2-5; TRBD2 is the table's D call, not checked against the DNA. TRBV21-1 is flagged as a pseudogene. This CDR3 region has 14 residues. Written as DNA, the CDR3 is TGTGCCAGCAGCAACCGCCCGAGAAAGGAGACCCAGTACTTC. Translation gives CASSNRPRKETQYF.

The V call is TRBV30, the J call TRBJ1-2; D remains unclear. The CDR3 is 10 residues long. V was cut by 3 bases and J by 9 bases, with 8 bases left in between. Germline V gives CDR1 GTSNPN, CDR2 SVGIG (reference sequence). CDR3 bases: TGTGCCTGGAGGGCTGAGAGCTACACCTTC. As protein: CAWRAESYTF.

The gene calls are TRBV15 and TRBJ2-2; D not resolved. The CDR3 has 15 residues. Trimming stripped 0 bases from V and 8 bases from J, with 13 bases between. The germline V gene has CDR1 LNHNV and CDR2 YYDKDF (reference sequence). The CDR3 spells CATSRDQSGSGELFF. In DNA, the CDR3 is TGTGCCACCAGCAGAGATCAGTCTGGGTCTGGGGAGCTGTTTTTT. The complete variable domain, with remaining parts taken from reference TRBV15 and TRBJ2-2, reads DAMVIQNPRYQVTQFGKPVTLSCSQTLNHNVMYWYQQKSSQAPKLLFHYYDKDFNNEADTPDNFQSRRPNTSFCFLDIRSPGLGDTAMYLCATSRDQSGSGELFFGEGSRLTVL.

The chain links TRBV4-1 to TRBJ2-7; a weak D match, TRBD2 (6 bases). This CDR3 region has 16 residues. The V end was cut by 1 base, the J end by 4 bases, with 17 bases between. Germline V gene sequence: CDR1 MGHRA, CDR2 YSYEKL. In DNA, the CDR3 is TGCGCCAGCAGCCAAGGGGCTCGCGGGACTTTTTACGAGCAGTACTTC. This sequence encodes CASSQGARGTFYEQYF.

V gene TRBV7-2 combines with J gene TRBJ1-1, with TRBD1 matching 7 bases. V shed 5 bases and J 1 base; nucleotides not matched to a gene: 4. This CDR3 comprises 14 residues. Germline lookup yields CDR1 SGHTA and CDR2 FQGNSA. The CDR3 protein is CASSRDSRNTEAFF. Written as DNA, the CDR3 is TGTGCCAGCAGCCGGGACAGTCGGAACACTGAAGCTTTCTTT.

The chain employs TRBV4-1 and TRBJ1-1, with D tentatively TRBD1 (5 bases). There are 15 residues in the CDR3. Germline CDR1 and CDR2: MGHRA and YSYEKL. Between the trimmed V and J ends, which lost 3 bases and 1 base, there was a span of 12 bases. CDR3 loop: CASSHAIGANTEAFF. The DNA for the CDR3 is TGCGCCAGCAGCCACGCTATCGGGGCGAACACTGAAGCTTTCTTT.